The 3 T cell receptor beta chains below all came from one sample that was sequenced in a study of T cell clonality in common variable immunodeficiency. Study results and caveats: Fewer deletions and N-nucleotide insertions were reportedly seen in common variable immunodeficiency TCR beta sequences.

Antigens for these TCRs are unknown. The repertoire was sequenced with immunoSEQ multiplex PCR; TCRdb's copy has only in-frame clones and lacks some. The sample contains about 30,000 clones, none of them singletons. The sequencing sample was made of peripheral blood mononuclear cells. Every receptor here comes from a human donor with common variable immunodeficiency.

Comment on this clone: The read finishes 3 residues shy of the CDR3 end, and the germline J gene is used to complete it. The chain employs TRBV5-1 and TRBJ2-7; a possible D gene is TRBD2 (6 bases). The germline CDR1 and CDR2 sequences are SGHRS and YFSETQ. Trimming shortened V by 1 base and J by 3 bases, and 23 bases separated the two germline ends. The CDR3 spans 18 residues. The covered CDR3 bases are TGCGCCAGCAGCTTGAAATATCAGGGAGGAGGGCCGGGCTACGAG. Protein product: CASSLKYQGGGPGYE. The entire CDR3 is CASSLKYQGGGPGYEQYF.

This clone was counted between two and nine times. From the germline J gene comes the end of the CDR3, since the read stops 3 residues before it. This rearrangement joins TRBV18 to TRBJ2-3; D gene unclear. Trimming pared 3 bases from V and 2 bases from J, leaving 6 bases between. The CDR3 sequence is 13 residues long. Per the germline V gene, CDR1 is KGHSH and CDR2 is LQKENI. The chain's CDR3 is CASSPAFTDTQYF. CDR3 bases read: TGTGCCAGCTCACCGGCCTTCACAGATACG.

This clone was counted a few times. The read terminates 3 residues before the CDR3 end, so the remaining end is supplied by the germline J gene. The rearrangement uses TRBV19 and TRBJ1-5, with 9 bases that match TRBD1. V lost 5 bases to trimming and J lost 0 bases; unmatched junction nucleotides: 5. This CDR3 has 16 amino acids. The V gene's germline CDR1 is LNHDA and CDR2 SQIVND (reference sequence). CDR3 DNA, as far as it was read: TGTGCCAGTAGTCCTCCGGACAGGGGTAGCAATCAGCCC. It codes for CASSPPDRGSNQP. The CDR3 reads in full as CASSPPDRGSNQPQHF.